This T cell receptor beta chain was profiled in a study of Graves' ophthalmopathy and Graves' hyperthyroidism. General observations from the study: Most thyroid clonotypes with frequency above 0.001 were detected in blood too.

The study amplified TCR beta CDR3 regions using RNA transcripts. The first round was an RT-PCR with HTBI primers, and the second round was a multiplex PCR. TCRdb reanalysed the multiplex PCR reads using MiXCR and keeps one entry per CDR3 protein. The sample shows around 1.1 million distinct CDR3 sequences, about 35% of them seen only once. Hyperthyroidism patients had new diagnoses, durations under 2 months, and ages of 18 to 65. Ineligible for inclusion were patients with other autoimmune diseases, uncontrolled infections, pregnancy or lactation. Clinicians diagnosed using symptoms, serum thyroxine, TRAb, thyroid ultrasound and orbital computed tomography. The germline V and J ends were trimmed by 10 bases and 5 bases, with 5 bases remaining between them. CDR3 length: 9 amino acids. CDR1 SEHNR and CDR2 FQNEAQ come from the germline V gene (reference sequence). Points on this clonotype: Its antigen is unidentified. A much bigger clone sits one base away, suggesting this may be a read error.

The sample consisted of peripheral blood or thyroid tissue (not recorded which). This chain connects TRBV7-9 to TRBJ2-5, with D uncertain. This clonotype was sampled from an adult man with Graves' hyperthyroidism. The CDR3 DNA reads as TGTGCCATTGCGGAGACCCAGTACTTC. Protein sequence: CAIAETQYF.